This TCR beta chain was profiled in a study of a mutant IDH1 vaccine in newly diagnosed glioma. Study-level background: The sex distribution of treated patients was 62.5% male and around 40% female, with a mean age of roughly 40 years. The earlier regimen, radiotherapy, temozolomide, or both, was most often both. Findings of the study overall: Shifts in the top peripheral T cell clonotypes seemed unrelated to pseudoprogression.

A single count supports this clone. Its antigen is not known. Documented time point: week 11, during vaccination. Every vaccine dose comprised 300 ug of mutant IDH1 20-mer peptide plus topical imiquimod. Germline CDR1 KGHSH, CDR2 LQKENI. This CDR3 contains 13 residues. V lost 6 bases and J 4 bases, leaving 13 bases between the germline ends. Profiling relied on immunoSEQ multiplex PCR, and the TCRdb table lists in-frame clones only, not all of them. The table records about 62,000 clones, around 91% of them present only once. The sequence derives from a man aged 35-49 years with glioma. The genes are TRBV18 and TRBJ2-7; D might be TRBD1 (5 bases). The input for sequencing was PBMCs, taken from a glioma patient whose treatment included an IDH1 peptide vaccine. Here the CDR3 reads CASSPDSTYEQYF. The CDR3 DNA sequence: TGTGCCAGCTCCCCCGACAGCACGTACGAGCAGTACTTC.